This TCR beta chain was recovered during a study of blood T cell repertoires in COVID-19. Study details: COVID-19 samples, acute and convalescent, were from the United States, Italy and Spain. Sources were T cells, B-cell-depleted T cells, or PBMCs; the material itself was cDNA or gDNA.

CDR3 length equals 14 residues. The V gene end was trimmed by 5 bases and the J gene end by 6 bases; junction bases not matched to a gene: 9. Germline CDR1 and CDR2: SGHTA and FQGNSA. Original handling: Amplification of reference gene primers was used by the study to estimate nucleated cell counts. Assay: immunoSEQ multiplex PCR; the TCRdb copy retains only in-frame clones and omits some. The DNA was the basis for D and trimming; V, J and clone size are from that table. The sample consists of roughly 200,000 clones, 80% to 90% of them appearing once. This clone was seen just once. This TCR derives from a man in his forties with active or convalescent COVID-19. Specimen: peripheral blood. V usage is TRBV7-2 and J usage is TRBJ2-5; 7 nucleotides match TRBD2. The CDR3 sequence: CASSRQASGKTQYF. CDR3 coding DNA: TGTGCCAGCAGCCGGCAGGCTAGCGGAAAGACCCAGTACTTC.